The rows below give T cell receptor beta chains drawn from one sample of a study of shared clonotypes between healthy human individuals. TCRdb's table, derived via immunoSEQ multiplex PCR, lists solely in-frame clones and lacks some. The sample holds about 92,000 clones, approximately 63% seen once. Input material: memory CD8+ T cells sorted from blood. The receptors were sampled from a man aged 25 to 40 in good health. Each CDR3 is given with its conserved first and last residue. D genes are given only for firm matches. Size tells how often a clone was seen (once, few, many) or the class of an expanded clone, and some rows leave it out.

>TRBJ1-2|.|TRBV2|.
TGTGCCAGCAGTCGGACCGAATATTTTGAAGCTAACTATGGCTACACCTTC
CASSRTEYFEANYGYTF
>TRBJ2-7|.|TRBV27|TRBD1
TGTGCCAGCTCGACCTCCGGGACAGGGACTATCTACGAGCAGTACTTC
CASSTSGTGTIYEQYF
>TRBJ2-5|once|TRBV9|TRBD2
TGTGCCAGCAGCTTGACGACTAGCCGGAGGGAGACCCAGTACTTC
CASSLTTSRRETQYF
>TRBJ2-5|.|TRBV4-3|.
TGCGCCAGCAGCCAAGGAGCAGGGATAGAGACCCAGTACTTC
CASSQGAGIETQYF
>TRBJ2-1|few|TRBV18|.
TGTGCCAGCTCACCACCGGTCGGAACGAGCTCCTACAATGAGCAGTTCTTC
CASSPPVGTSSYNEQFF
>TRBJ1-2|few|TRBV2|.
TGTGCCAGCACCGGGTACGGCTACACCTTC
CASTGYGYTF
>TRBJ2-5|.|TRBV9|.
TGTGCCAGCAGCGCCACTCTTAGTTTGGGGAAAGAGACCCAGTACTTC
CASSATLSLGKETQYF
>TRBJ2-7|once|TRBV7-8|.
TGTGCCAGCAGCTTAGGCTCTAGAACGCAGGTTGGAGAGCAGTACTTC
CASSLGSRTQVGEQYF
>TRBJ2-1|few|TRBV10-3|TRBD2
TGTGCCACCCGGGACAGCGGGAGGGATGAGCAGTTCTTC
CATRDSGRDEQFF
>TRBJ2-6|.|TRBV6-1|.
TGTGCCAGCAGTGAAGCTTTCTCCGGGGCCAACGTCCTGACTTTC
CASSEAFSGANVLTF
>TRBJ2-2|once|TRBV2|.
TGTGCCAGCACCAGGGTCGGGGCCACCGGGGAGCTGTTTTTT
CASTRVGATGELFF
>TRBJ2-7|.|TRBV6-1|TRBD2
TGTGCCAGCAGTGAGAGAACTAGCGGGAGTATAGACGAGCAGTACTTC
CASSERTSGSIDEQYF
>TRBJ1-1|.|TRBV19|.
TGTGCCAGTAGTATAGGGGCAGACATGAACACTGAAGCTTTCTTT
CASSIGADMNTEAFF
>TRBJ1-1|.|TRBV5-1|.
TGCGCCAGCAGCTTAGACCTCATGAACACTGAAGCTTTCTTT
CASSLDLMNTEAFF
>TRBJ2-3|once|TRBV27|.
TGTGCCAGCAGCCCGGTTTCGGGCACAGATACGCAGTATTTT
CASSPVSGTDTQYF
>TRBJ2-1|.|TRBV6-5|.
TGTGCCAGCAGTACAAGCGGAAGCTCCTACAATGAGCAGTTCTTC
CASSTSGSSYNEQFF
>TRBJ2-7|.|TRBV13|TRBD1
TGTGCCAGCAGCTTAGGGGACAGGAGCTCCTACGAGCAGTACTTC
CASSLGDRSSYEQYF
>TRBJ2-3|.|TRBV9|.
TGTGCCAGCAGCGCCTTTTCAGATACGCAGTATTTT
CASSAFSDTQYF
>TRBJ2-7|.|TRBV19|.
TGTGCCAAGAGCTCCCCCCTGACAGTCAAAAGCTCCTACGAGCAGTACTTC
CAKSSPLTVKSSYEQYF
>TRBJ2-1|.|TRBV10-3|TRBD2
TGTGCCATCAGCCACGGACAGGTCCCTAGCGGGAGGGCGTACAATGAGCAGTTCTTC
CAISHGQVPSGRAYNEQFF
>TRBJ2-6|.|TRBV25-1|.
TGTGCCAGCAGTACCATACAGGATACCAGCTCTGGGGCCAACGTCCTGACTTTC
CASSTIQDTSSGANVLTF
>TRBJ2-7|once|TRBV14|.
TGTGCCAGCAGCCAAGAATTGGTTAGGGGACACGAGCAGTACTTC
CASSQELVRGHEQYF
>TRBJ1-4|many|TRBV15|TRBD1
TGTGCCACCAGCCCAACGACAGGGGACGGCAGTGAAAAACTGTTTTTT
CATSPTTGDGSEKLFF
>TRBJ2-5|.|TRBV2|.
TGTGCCAGCAAGGGTCTGAGGAGCGTGCAAGAGACCCAGTACTTC
CASKGLRSVQETQYF
>TRBJ1-2|.|TRBV11-1|TRBD1
TGTGCCAGCAGCCCAAGAACCGGGACAGGGTACGGCTACACCTTC
CASSPRTGTGYGYTF
>TRBJ1-5|.|TRBV6-1|.
TGTGCCAGCAGTGAATCGAAAGGACGGGGATATAGCAATCAGCCCCAGCATTTT
CASSESKGRGYSNQPQHF
>TRBJ2-2|.|TRBV27|.
TGTGCCATCGAGGGACCCGGGGAGCTGTTTTTT
CAIEGPGELFF
>TRBJ2-7|.|TRBV29-1|.
TGCAGCGTTGAACCGGCCAGGGGCAGAGAGCAGTACTTC
CSVEPARGREQYF
>TRBJ2-1|.|TRBV7-7|.
TGTGCTAGCAGCTCCGACGGAGCCTCCTACAATGAGCAGTTCTTC
CASSSDGASYNEQFF
>TRBJ1-2|.|TRBV19|.
TGTGCCAGTAGTATAGTAGGCAGGGACTATGGCTACACCTTC
CASSIVGRDYGYTF
>TRBJ1-3|.|TRBV6-1|.
TGTGCCAGCTGGCGCTCCTCTGGAAACACCATATATTTT
CASWRSSGNTIYF
>TRBJ2-5|.|TRBV27|TRBD1
TGTGCCAGCAGGCCGACAGGGCGGCAAGAGACCCAGTACTTC
CASRPTGRQETQYF
>TRBJ2-5|.|TRBV9|TRBD1
TGTGCCAGCAGCGAAATAACAGGGGGCGACGAGACCCAGTACTTC
CASSEITGGDETQYF
>TRBJ1-1|.|TRBV5-6|.
TGTGCCAGCAGCTATTACCAGGGGAACACTGAAGCTTTCTTT
CASSYYQGNTEAFF
>TRBJ1-4|once|TRBV5-5|TRBD1
TGTGCCAGCAGCTGGGGAGGACAGGGACACGTCGAGGAAAAACTGTTTTTT
CASSWGGQGHVEEKLFF
>TRBJ2-2|.|TRBV9|.
TGTGCCAGCAGCACCACGACCCTTGGTACCGGGGAGCTGTTTTTT
CASSTTTLGTGELFF
>TRBJ2-1|.|TRBV7-6|TRBD2
TGTGCCAGCAGCCCAAACCGGGGGGGCCCCCCCTACAATGAGCAGTTCTTC
CASSPNRGGPPYNEQFF
>TRBJ2-7|.|TRBV13|TRBD2
TGTGCCAGCAGCTTAGGGGCTAGCGGTCCAGACGAGCAGTACTTC
CASSLGASGPDEQYF
>TRBJ2-2|.|TRBV7-6|.
TGTGCCAGCACCTCAGCCCTAGTGTTCGGGGAGCTGTTTTTT
CASTSALVFGELFF
>TRBJ2-2|.|TRBV19|.
TGTGCCAGTTCTTATGCAGCCGTCACCGGGGAGCTGTTTTTT
CASSYAAVTGELFF
>TRBJ1-2|.|TRBV29-1|.
TGCAGCGTCAGGGAGGTTAACGGCTACACCTTC
CSVREVNGYTF
>TRBJ2-7|.|TRBV7-2|TRBD1
TGTGCCAGCAGCCCACGACAGGGATTAGACTACGAGCAGTACTTC
CASSPRQGLDYEQYF
>TRBJ2-7|.|TRBV4-3|TRBD1
TGCGCCAGCAGCCAAGACTCCGGGACAGGGGAAGGCGAGCAGTACTTC
CASSQDSGTGEGEQYF
>TRBJ2-7|.|TRBV19|TRBD1
TGTGCCAGCCGGGGACAGGGGGCCTACGAGCAGTACTTC
CASRGQGAYEQYF
>TRBJ2-7|.|TRBV5-1|.
TGCGCCAGCAGCTTGGGGGACGGACTTTCAAGCTCCTACGAGCAGTACTTC
CASSLGDGLSSSYEQYF
>TRBJ2-7|.|TRBV28|TRBD2
TGTGCCAGCAGCTACGCTAGCGGGATTCGCGAGCAGTACTTC
CASSYASGIREQYF
>TRBJ1-1|once|TRBV7-8|.
TGTGCCAGCAGCTTAGGCGTCACTGAAGCTTTCTTT
CASSLGVTEAFF
>TRBJ2-7|.|TRBV6-4|TRBD2
TGTGCCAGCAGTTACTCGACTAGCGCCTACGAGCAGTACTTC
CASSYSTSAYEQYF